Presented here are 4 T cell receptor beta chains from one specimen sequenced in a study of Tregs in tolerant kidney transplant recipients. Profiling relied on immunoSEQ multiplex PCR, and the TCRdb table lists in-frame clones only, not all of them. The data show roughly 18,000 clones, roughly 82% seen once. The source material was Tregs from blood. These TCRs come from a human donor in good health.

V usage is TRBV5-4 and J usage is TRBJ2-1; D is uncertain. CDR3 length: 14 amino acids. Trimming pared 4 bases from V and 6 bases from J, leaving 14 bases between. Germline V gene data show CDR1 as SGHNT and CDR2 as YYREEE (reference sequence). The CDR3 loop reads CASSVDPLGNEQFF. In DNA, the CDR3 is TGTGCCAGCAGCGTGGACCCCCTGGGCAATGAGCAGTTCTTC.

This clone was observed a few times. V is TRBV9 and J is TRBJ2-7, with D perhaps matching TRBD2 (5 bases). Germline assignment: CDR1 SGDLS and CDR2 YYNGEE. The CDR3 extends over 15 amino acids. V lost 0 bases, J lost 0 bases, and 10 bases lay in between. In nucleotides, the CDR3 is TGTGCCAGCAGCGTAGAAGCGGCCTACTCCTACGAGCAGTACTTC. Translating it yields CASSVEAAYSYEQYF.

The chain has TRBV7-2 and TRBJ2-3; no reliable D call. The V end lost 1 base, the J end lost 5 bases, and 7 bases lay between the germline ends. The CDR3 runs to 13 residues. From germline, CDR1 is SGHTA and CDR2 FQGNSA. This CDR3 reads CASSLVGRDTQYF. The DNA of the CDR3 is TGTGCCAGCAGCTTAGTAGGGCGAGATACGCAGTATTTT.

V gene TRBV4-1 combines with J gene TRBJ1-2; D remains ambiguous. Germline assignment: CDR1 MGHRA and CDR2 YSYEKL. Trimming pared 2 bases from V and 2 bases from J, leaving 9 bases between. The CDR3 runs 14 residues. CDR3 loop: CASSQHITNYGYTF. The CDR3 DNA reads TGCGCCAGCAGCCAACACATCACCAACTATGGCTACACCTTC.